Given below is one TCR beta chain in context. The source of the sample is a study of shared clonotypes between healthy human individuals. Method: immunoSEQ multiplex PCR; TCRdb's copy keeps in-frame clones and lacks some. The table lists over a million clones, roughly 96% of them singletons. V dropped 7 bases and J dropped 3 bases, with 10 bases sitting between them. Germline V gives CDR1 LNHDA, CDR2 SQIVND (reference sequence). The CDR3 covers 12 residues. The V and J genes are TRBV19 and TRBJ2-7, with D possibly TRBD2 on 5 matching bases. This clonotype was obtained from a man younger than 45 in good health. The sequenced sample consisted of naive CD4+ T cells sorted from blood. Subset reported: CD45RA+ positively selected. The chain's CDR3 is CASNNAGYEQYF. The CDR3 region has the DNA TGTGCCAGTAATAACGCGGGCTACGAGCAGTACTTC.